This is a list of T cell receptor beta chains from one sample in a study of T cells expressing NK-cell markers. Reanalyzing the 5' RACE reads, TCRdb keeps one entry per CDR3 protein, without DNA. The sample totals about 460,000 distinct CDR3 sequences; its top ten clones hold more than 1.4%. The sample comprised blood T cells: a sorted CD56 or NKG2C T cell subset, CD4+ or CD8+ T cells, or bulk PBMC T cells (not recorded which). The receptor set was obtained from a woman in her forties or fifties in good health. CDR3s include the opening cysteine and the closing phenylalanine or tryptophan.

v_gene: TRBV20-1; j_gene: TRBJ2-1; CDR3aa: CSASSRWIAGSRNEQFF
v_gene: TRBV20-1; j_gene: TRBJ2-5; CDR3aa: CSAHMGGVQETQYF
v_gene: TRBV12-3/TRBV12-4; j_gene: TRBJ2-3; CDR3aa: CASRSFTWEGTDTQYF
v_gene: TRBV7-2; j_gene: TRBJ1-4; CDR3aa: CASSKGGTSAELFF
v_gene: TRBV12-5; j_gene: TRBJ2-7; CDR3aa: CASGLKRLAFPSYEQYF
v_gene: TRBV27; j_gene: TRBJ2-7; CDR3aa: CASSSMTGVRTYEQYF
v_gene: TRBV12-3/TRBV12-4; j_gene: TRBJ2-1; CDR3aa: CASSFWEANEQFF
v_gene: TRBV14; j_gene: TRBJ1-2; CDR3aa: CASSQGRGGVNGYTF
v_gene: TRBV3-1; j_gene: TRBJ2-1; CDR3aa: CASSRTSGRSEQFF
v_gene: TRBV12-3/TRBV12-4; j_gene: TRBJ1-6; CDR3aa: CASSGQATNSPLHF
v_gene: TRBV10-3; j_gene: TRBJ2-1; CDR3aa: CAARPGSSYNEQFF
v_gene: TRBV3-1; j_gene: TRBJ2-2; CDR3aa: CASSMLFSPGELFF
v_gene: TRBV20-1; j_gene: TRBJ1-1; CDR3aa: CSARDLRAATEAFF
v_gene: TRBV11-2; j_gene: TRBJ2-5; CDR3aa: CASSRRDGQETQYF
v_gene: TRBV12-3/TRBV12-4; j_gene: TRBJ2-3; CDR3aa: CASSFGQGVTDTQYF
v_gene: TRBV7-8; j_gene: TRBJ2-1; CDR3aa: CASSLVHLQFF
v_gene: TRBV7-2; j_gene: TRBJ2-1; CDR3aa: CASSFDRGDNEQFF
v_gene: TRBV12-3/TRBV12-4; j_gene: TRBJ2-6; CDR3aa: CASSFQVGVSGANVLTF
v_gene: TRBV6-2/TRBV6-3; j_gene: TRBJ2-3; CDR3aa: CASSYEGRADTQYF
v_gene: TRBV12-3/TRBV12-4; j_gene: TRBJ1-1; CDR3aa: CASSLALLQSSNTEAFF